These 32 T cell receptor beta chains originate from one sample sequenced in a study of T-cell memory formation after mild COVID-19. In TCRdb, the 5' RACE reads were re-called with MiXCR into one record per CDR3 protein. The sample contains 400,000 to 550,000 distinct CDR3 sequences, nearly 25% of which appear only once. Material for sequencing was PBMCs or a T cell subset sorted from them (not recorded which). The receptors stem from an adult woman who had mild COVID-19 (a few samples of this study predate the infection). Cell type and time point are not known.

CDR3 region: CASSLVGDHTGELFF. CDR3 nucleotide sequence: TGTGCCAGCAGCTTAGTGGGAGATCACACCGGGGAGCTGTTTTTT. The chain links TRBV7-9 to TRBJ2-2; D may be TRBD2 (5 bases). V was shortened by 1 base and J by 3 bases, with 9 bases between the two germline ends. The length of the CDR3 is 15 residues. Germline values: CDR1 SEHNR, CDR2 FQNEAQ (reference sequence).

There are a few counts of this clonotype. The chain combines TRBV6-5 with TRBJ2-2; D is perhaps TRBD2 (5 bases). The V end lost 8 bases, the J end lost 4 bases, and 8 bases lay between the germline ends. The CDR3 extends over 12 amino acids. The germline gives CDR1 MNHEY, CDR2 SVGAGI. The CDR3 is CASRRGTGELFF. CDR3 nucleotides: TGTGCCAGCCGCCGGGGCACCGGGGAGCTGTTTTTT.

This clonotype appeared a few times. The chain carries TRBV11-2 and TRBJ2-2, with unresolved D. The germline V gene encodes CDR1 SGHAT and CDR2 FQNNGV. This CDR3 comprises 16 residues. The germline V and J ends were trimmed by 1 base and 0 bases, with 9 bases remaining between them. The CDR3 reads CASSLVDSPNTGELFF. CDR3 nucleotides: TGTGCCAGCAGCTTAGTTGACTCCCCGAACACCGGGGAGCTGTTTTTT.

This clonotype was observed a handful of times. The CDR3 reads CSARGRLDNSPLHF. In nucleotides, the CDR3 is TGCAGTGCTAGAGGACGGCTGGATAATTCACCCCTCCACTTT. This rearrangement joins TRBV20-1 to TRBJ1-6; D unclear. This CDR3 has 14 amino acids. CDR1 is DFQATT and CDR2 is SNEGSKA in the germline V gene (reference sequence). The V gene lost 1 base and the J gene lost 5 bases, with 9 bases spanning the gap.

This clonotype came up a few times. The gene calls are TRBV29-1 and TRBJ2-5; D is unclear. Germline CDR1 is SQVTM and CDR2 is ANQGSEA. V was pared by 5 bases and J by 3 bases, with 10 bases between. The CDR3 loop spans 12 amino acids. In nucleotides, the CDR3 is TGCAGCGTTTCGGGTGGGGAAGAGACCCAGTACTTC. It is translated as CSVSGGEETQYF.

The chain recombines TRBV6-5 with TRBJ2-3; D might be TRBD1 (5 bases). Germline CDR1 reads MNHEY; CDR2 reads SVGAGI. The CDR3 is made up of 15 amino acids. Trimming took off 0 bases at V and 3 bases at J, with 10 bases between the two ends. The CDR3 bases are TGTGCCAGCAGTTACTCAGGGGCGGATACAGATACGCAGTATTTT. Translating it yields CASSYSGADTDTQYF.

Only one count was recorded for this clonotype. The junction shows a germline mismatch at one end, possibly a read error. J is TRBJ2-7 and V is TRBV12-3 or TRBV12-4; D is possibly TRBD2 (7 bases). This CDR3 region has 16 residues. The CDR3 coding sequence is TGTGCCAGCAGGGACAGTCTCGGGGGGAGGACCTACGATCAGTACTTC. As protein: CASRDSLGGRTYDQYF.

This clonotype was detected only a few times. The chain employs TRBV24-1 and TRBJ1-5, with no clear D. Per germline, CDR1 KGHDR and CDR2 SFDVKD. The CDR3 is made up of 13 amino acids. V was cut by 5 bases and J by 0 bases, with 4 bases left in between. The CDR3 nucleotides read TGTGCCACCAGTGGCAGTAGCAATCAGCCCCAGCATTTT. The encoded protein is CATSGSSNQPQHF.

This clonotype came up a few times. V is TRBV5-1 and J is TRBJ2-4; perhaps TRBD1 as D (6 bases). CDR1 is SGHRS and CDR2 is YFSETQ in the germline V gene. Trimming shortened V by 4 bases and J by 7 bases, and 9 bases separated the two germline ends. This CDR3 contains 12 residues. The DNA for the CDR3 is TGCGCCAGCAGCCCACAGGGTAACATTCAGTACTTC. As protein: CASSPQGNIQYF.

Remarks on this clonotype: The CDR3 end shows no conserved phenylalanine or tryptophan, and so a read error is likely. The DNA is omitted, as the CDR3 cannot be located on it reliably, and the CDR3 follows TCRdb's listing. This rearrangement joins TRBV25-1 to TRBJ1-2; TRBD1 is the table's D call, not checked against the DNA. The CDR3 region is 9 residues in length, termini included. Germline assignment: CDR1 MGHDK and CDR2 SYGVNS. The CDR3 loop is CASSSRGPG.

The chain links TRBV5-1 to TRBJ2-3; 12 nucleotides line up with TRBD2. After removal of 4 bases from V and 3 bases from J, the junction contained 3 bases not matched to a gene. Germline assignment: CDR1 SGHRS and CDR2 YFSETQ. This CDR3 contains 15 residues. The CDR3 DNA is TGCGCCAGCAGCCACGGACTAGCGGGGACAGATACGCAGTATTTT. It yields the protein CASSHGLAGTDTQYF.

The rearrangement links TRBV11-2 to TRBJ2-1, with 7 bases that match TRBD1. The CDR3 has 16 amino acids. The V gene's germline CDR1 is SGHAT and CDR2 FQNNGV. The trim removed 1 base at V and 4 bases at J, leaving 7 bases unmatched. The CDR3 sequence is CASSLGGQNLYNEQFF. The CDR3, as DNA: TGTGCCAGCAGCTTAGGGGGACAGAACCTGTACAATGAGCAGTTCTTC. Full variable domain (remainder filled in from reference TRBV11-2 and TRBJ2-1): EAGVAQSPRYKIIEKRQSVAFWCNPISGHATLYWYQQILGQGPKLLIQFQNNGVVDDSQLPKDRFSAERLKGVDSTLKIQPAKLEDSAVYLCASSLGGQNLYNEQFFGPGTRLTVL.

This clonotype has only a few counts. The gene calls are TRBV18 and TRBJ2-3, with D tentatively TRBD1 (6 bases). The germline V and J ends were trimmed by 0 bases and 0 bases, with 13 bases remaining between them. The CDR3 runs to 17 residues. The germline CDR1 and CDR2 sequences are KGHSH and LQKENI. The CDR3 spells CASSPPGARSSTDTQYF. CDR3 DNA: TGTGCCAGCTCACCACCGGGGGCGCGATCCAGCACAGATACGCAGTATTTT.

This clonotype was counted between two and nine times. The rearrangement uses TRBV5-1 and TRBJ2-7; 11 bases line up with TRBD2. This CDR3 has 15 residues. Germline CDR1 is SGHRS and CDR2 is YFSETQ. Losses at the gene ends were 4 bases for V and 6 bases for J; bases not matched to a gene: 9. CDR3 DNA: TGCGCCAGCAGCACTCTAGCGGGGGGACCACCCGAGCAGTACTTC. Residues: CASSTLAGGPPEQYF.

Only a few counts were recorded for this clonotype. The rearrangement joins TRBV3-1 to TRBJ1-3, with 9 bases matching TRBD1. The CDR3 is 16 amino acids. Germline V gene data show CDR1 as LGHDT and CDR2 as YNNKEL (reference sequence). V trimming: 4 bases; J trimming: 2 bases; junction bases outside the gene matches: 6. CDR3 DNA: TGTGCCAGCAGCCCTTGGACAGGGGATCCTGGAAACACCATATATTTT. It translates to CASSPWTGDPGNTIYF.

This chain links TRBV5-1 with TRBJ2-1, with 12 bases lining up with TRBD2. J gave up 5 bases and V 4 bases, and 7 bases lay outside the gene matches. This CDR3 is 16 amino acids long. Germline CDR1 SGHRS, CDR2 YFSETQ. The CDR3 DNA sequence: TGCGCCAGCAGCGTGTCGACTAGCGGGAGCCACAATGAGCAGTTCTTC. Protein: CASSVSTSGSHNEQFF.

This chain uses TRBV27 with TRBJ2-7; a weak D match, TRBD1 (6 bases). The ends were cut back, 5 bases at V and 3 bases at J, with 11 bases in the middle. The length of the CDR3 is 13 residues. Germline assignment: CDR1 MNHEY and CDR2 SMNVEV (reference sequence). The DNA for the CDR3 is TGTGCCAGCAGTCTGACAGGCAACTACGAGCAGTACTTC. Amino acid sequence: CASSLTGNYEQYF.

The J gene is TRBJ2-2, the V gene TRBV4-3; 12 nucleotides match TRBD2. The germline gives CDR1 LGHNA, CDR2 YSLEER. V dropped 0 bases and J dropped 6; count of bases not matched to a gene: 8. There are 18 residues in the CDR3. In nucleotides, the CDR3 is TGCGCCAGCAGCCAAGACACTCGACTAGCGGGAGTCCCCGGGGAGCTGTTTTTT. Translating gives CASSQDTRLAGVPGELFF.

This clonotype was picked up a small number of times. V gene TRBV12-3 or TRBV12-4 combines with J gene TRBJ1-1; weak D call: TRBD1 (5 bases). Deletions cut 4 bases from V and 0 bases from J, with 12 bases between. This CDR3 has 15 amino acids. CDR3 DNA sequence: TGTGCCAGCAGTTCAACCGGGGGACTGAACACTGAAGCTTTCTTT. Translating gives CASSSTGGLNTEAFF.

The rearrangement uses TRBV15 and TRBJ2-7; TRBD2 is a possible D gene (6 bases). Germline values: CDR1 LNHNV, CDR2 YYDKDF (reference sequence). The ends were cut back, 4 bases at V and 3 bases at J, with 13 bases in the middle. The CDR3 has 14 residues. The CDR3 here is CATSNGRDNYEQYF. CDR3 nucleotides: TGTGCCACCAGCAACGGGAGAGACAACTACGAGCAGTACTTC.

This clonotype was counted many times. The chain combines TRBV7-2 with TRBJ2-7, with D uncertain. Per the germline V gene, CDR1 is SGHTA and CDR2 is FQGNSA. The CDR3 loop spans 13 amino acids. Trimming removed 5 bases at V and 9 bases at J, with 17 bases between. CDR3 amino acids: CASSPTTLVAQYF. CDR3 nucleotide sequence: TGTGCCAGCAGCCCCACGACATTAGTCGCGCAGTACTTC.

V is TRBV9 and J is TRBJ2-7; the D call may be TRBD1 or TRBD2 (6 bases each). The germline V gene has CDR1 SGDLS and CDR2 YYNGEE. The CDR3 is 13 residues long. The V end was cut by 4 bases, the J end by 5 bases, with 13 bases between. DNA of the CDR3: TGTGCCAGCAGCTTAAGAGGGGGGAACGAGCAGTACTTC. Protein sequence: CASSLRGGNEQYF. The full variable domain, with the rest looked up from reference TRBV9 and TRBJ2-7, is DSGVTQTPKHLITATGQRVTLRCSPRSGDLSVYWYQQSLDQGLQFLIQYYNGEERAKGNILERFSAQQFPDLHSELNLSSLELGDSALYFCASSLRGGNEQYFGPGTRLTVT.

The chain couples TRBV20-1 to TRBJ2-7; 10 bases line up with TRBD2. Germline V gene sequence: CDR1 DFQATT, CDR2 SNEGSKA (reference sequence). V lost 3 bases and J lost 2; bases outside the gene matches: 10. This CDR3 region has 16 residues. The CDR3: CSASPSSGGKTYEQYF. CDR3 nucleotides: TGCAGTGCTAGTCCGTCTAGCGGGGGCAAGACCTACGAGCAGTACTTC.

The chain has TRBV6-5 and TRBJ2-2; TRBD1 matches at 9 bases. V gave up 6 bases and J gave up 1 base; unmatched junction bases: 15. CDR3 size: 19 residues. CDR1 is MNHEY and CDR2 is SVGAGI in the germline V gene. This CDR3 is CASRKGQGRRKGNTGELFF. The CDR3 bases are TGTGCCAGCAGGAAGGGACAGGGAAGAAGGAAGGGGAACACCGGGGAGCTGTTTTTT.

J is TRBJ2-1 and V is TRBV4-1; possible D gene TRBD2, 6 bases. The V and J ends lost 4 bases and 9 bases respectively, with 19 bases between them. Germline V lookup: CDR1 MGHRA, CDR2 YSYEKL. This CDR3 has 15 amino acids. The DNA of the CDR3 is TGCGCCAGCAGCCCCCCCCACGGGGGACGGAGTGAGCAGTTCTTC. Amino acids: CASSPPHGGRSEQFF.

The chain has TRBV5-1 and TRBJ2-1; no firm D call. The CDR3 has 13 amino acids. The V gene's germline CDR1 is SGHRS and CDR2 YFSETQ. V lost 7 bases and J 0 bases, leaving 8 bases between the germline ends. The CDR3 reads CASEEGSYNEQFF. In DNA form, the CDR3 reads TGCGCCAGCGAGGAAGGCTCCTACAATGAGCAGTTCTTC.

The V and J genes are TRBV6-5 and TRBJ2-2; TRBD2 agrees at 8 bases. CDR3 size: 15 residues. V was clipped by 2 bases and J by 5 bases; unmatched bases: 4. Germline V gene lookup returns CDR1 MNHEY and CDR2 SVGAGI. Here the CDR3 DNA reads TGTGCCAGCAGTTACGACGGGAGGGTGACCGGGGAGCTGTTTTTT. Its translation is CASSYDGRVTGELFF.

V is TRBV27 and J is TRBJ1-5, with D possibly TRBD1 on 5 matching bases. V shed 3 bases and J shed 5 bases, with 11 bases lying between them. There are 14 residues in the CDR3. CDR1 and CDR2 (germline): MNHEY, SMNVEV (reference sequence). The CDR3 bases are TGTGCCAGCAGTTTTTGGGGGGGAGATCAGCCCCAGCATTTT. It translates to CASSFWGGDQPQHF.

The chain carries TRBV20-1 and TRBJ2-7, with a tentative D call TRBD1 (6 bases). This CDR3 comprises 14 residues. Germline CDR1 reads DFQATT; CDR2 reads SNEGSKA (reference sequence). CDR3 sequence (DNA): TGCAGCGGAGAAGGGGCAGGGGCCACCTACGAGCAGTACTTC. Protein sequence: CSGEGAGATYEQYF.

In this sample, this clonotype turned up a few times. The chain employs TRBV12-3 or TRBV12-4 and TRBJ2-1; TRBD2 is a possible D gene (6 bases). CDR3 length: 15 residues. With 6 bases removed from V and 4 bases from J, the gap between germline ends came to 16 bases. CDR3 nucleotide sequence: TGTGCCAGCAGAAACCCGGAGGGAGCGTACAATGAGCAGTTCTTC. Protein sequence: CASRNPEGAYNEQFF.

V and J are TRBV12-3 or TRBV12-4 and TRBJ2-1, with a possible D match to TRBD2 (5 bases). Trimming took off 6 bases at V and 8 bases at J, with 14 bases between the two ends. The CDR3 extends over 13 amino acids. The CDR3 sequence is CASSLAPDDEQFF. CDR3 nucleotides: TGTGCCAGCAGCCTAGCCCCCGACGATGAGCAGTTCTTC.

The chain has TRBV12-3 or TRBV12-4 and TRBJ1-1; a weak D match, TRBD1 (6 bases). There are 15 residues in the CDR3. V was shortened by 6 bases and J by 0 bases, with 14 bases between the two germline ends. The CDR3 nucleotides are TGTGCCAGCAGCCGTAACAGGGAACTGAACACTGAAGCTTTCTTT. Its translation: CASSRNRELNTEAFF.